This T cell receptor beta chain was profiled in a study of T cell clonotyping in hematopoietic cell transplantation. Data came from immunoSEQ multiplex PCR; TCRdb stores just in-frame clones and leaves some out. Counted here are 45,000 to 60,000 clones, around 84% occurring once; the ten biggest clones make up around 5.5%. V trimming: 3 bases; J trimming: 8 bases; junction bases outside the gene matches: 6. This CDR3 is built from 14 residues. CDR1 is MRHNA and CDR2 is SNTAGT in the germline V gene. Documented time point: recipient sample about 28 days before transplant, after cytoreduction. Notes on the study in general: Few recipient clonotypes overlapped donors; over 95% were de novo at given depth.

A word on this clone: Its antigen is undetermined.

The V gene is TRBV6-4, the J gene TRBJ2-1; TRBD2 agrees at 8 bases. The specimen comprised peripheral blood mononuclear cells, sampled before stem cell transplant. The sequence derives from a man aged 55-75 years with biphenotypic leukemia. Some clones in this sample may be carry-over from other donors' samples. The CDR3 loop is CASSDISGSDEQFF. The CDR3 DNA sequence: TGTGCCAGCAGTGATATCAGCGGGAGCGATGAGCAGTTCTTC.